Below are 29 T cell receptor beta chains sequenced from a single sample in a study of blood T cell repertoires in COVID-19. Clones were read by immunoSEQ multiplex PCR, and TCRdb kept only the in-frame ones, dropping some. The data show around 99,000 clones, just over 90% seen once. Sequencing was performed on peripheral blood. These receptors came from a man between 50 and 59 years old with acute or convalescent COVID-19.

The chain employs TRBV24-1 and TRBJ1-1, with D unclear. CDR1 KGHDR and CDR2 SFDVKD come from the germline V gene. CDR3 length equals 12 residues. Trimming stripped 3 bases from V and 7 bases from J, with 8 bases between. The CDR3 loop reads CATSDPSGEAFF. The CDR3 DNA is TGTGCCACCAGTGATCCCTCAGGTGAAGCTTTCTTT.

This chain uses TRBV6-5 with TRBJ1-2; 8 bases match TRBD1. V lost 5 bases, J lost 12 bases, and 11 bases stayed unmatched. The germline V gene has CDR1 MNHEY and CDR2 SVGAGI. The CDR3 runs 13 residues. The CDR3 reads CASSRQGAEGHTF. In DNA form, the CDR3 reads TGTGCCAGCAGTCGTCAGGGGGCGGAGGGCCACACCTTC.

The genes are TRBV5-1 and TRBJ2-6; D perhaps matches TRBD1 (5 bases). The CDR3 is made up of 16 amino acids. Trimming took off 4 bases at V and 2 bases at J, with 13 bases between the two ends. Germline CDR1 is SGHRS and CDR2 is YFSETQ. The CDR3 reads CASSRTTGTGANVLTF. The CDR3 DNA is TGCGCCAGCAGCCGTACTACAGGTACTGGGGCCAACGTCCTGACTTTC.

Comment on this clone: This sample includes further DNA sequences coding for the same CDR3. The gene calls are TRBV19 and TRBJ2-1; 13 bases are shared with TRBD2. The V gene's germline CDR1 is LNHDA and CDR2 SQIVND (reference sequence). CDR3 size: 17 residues. J was trimmed by 0 bases and V by 5 bases; bases with no gene match: 4. This chain's CDR3 is CASSPRTSGSSYNEQFF. The DNA of the CDR3 is TGTGCCAGTAGTCCACGGACTAGCGGGAGCTCCTACAATGAGCAGTTCTTC.

The chain recombines TRBV6-5 with TRBJ1-2; D is uncertain. V lost 4 bases, J lost 1 base, and 16 bases lay in between. CDR1 is MNHEY, CDR2 SVGAGI, per germline. CDR3 length equals 16 residues. The CDR3 spells CASSWTYEGYNYGYTF. CDR3 sequence (DNA): TGTGCCAGCAGTTGGACGTACGAGGGATATAACTATGGCTACACCTTC.

The rearrangement joins TRBV5-1 to TRBJ2-7, with D maybe TRBD2 (5 bases). Germline CDR1 and CDR2: SGHRS and YFSETQ. The CDR3 length is 14 residues. Trimming cost V 4 bases and J 3 bases, with 14 bases left between them. CDR3 in DNA: TGCGCCAGCAGCCCGGGGTTGACTAACTACGAGCAGTACTTC. It encodes CASSPGLTNYEQYF.

The V and J genes are TRBV6-1 and TRBJ1-4; no reliable D call. Germline V CDR1 and CDR2: MNHNS, SASEGT. The V end lost 1 base, the J end lost 0 bases, and 18 bases lay between the germline ends. There are 19 residues in the CDR3. CDR3 sequence: CASSEVEVGRYATNEKLFF. DNA of the CDR3: TGTGCCAGCAGTGAAGTGGAGGTCGGACGATATGCAACTAATGAAAAACTGTTTTTT.

The chain is built from TRBV6-2 or TRBV6-3 and TRBJ1-2, with 7 nucleotides matching TRBD1. This CDR3 comprises 12 residues. Unmatched junction bases numbered 5, after V lost 5 bases and J lost 8 bases. CDR1 is MNHEY, CDR2 SVGEGT, per germline. The CDR3 loop is CASSRGQRGYTF. CDR3 bases: TGTGCCAGCAGTAGGGGACAGCGAGGCTACACCTTC.

The chain is built from TRBV19 and TRBJ1-5; 9 positions agree with TRBD1. The junction had 4 bases not matched to a gene; V was cut back by 8 bases and J by 2 bases. This CDR3 spans 14 amino acids. Looked up from germline, CDR1 is LNHDA and CDR2 is SQIVND (reference sequence). This CDR3 is CASYDRGGNQPQHF. CDR3 sequence (DNA): TGTGCCAGTTACGACAGGGGGGGCAATCAGCCCCAGCATTTT.

The V gene is TRBV6-5, the J gene TRBJ2-7; 7 bases align to TRBD2. Germline V gives CDR1 MNHEY, CDR2 SVGAGI. The J segment lost 4 bases and the V segment lost 6 bases, leaving 12 bases of the junction unmatched. The CDR3 spans 15 residues. CDR3 sequence reads: CASRSGGSTTYEQYF. The CDR3 DNA reads as TGTGCCAGCAGAAGCGGCGGGAGTACCACGTACGAGCAGTACTTC.

The chain employs TRBV5-4 and TRBJ1-1, with TRBD1 matching over 8 bases. Germline V gene sequence: CDR1 SGHNT, CDR2 YYREEE (reference sequence). J was trimmed by 5 bases and V by 3 bases; bases with no gene match: 6. This CDR3 has 14 residues. The CDR3 is CASSYGQGGTEAFF. Written as DNA, the CDR3 is TGTGCCAGCAGCTATGGACAGGGAGGGACTGAAGCTTTCTTT.

The chain is built from TRBV2 and TRBJ1-2, with 7 bases lining up with TRBD1. V lost 4 bases and J lost 8; bases outside the gene matches: 4. This CDR3 has 12 amino acids. Germline CDR1 SNHLY, CDR2 FYNNEI. CDR3 nucleotide sequence: TGTGCCAGCAGTGCTAGGGGGCTGGGCTACACCTTC. It translates to CASSARGLGYTF.

The chain employs TRBV2 and TRBJ1-1; D is unresolved. Trimming pared 4 bases from V and 2 bases from J, leaving 8 bases between. This CDR3 is 13 amino acids long. CDR1 SNHLY and CDR2 FYNNEI come from the germline V gene. DNA for the CDR3: TGTGCCAGCAGTGCGTGGGCCAACACTGAAGCTTTCTTT. It is translated as CASSAWANTEAFF.

This clone has just one count. V and J are TRBV7-2 and TRBJ1-2; the D gene is possibly TRBD1 (6 bases). Germline CDR1 is SGHTA and CDR2 is FQGNSA. V lost 4 bases and J lost 3, with 18 bases in between. CDR3 length equals 16 residues. The CDR3 sequence: CASSSDLEGGDYGYTF. In DNA, the CDR3 is TGTGCCAGCAGCTCCGATTTGGAAGGGGGTGACTATGGCTACACCTTC.

This sequence joins TRBV19 and TRBJ1-4, with D uncertain. CDR1 and CDR2 (germline): LNHDA, SQIVND (reference sequence). V lost 3 bases, J lost 5 bases, and 4 bases lay in between. This CDR3 has 12 residues. This chain's CDR3 is CASSIINEKLFF. The CDR3 DNA reads as TGTGCCAGTAGTATCATCAATGAAAAACTGTTTTTT.

The chain couples TRBV6-5 to TRBJ2-2, with D possibly being TRBD2 (6 bases). Between the trimmed V and J ends, which lost 0 bases and 7 bases, there was a span of 9 bases. The CDR3 has 14 amino acids. CDR1 and CDR2 (germline): MNHEY, SVGAGI. In DNA, the CDR3 is TGTGCCAGCAGTTACTCATCGGGGGTCGGGGAGCTGTTTTTT. Amino acid sequence: CASSYSSGVGELFF.

This clone occurred a few times. V usage is TRBV9 and J usage is TRBJ1-1; 7 nucleotides agree with TRBD1. CDR3 length: 14 residues. The germline V gene has CDR1 SGDLS and CDR2 YYNGEE. V was clipped by 0 bases and J by 4 bases; unmatched bases: 3. CDR3 nucleotide sequence: TGTGCCAGCAGCGTAGCATCAGGGGGCACTGAAGCTTTCTTT. Translation: CASSVASGGTEAFF.

The CDR3 DNA reads as TGCAGTGCTAGTTCAGGACACCATGATTCCTACGAGCAGTACTTC. This encodes CSASSGHHDSYEQYF. The rearrangement uses TRBV20-1 and TRBJ2-7, with D perhaps TRBD1 (5 bases). The ends were cut back, 3 bases at V and 1 base at J, with 16 bases in the middle. The V gene's germline CDR1 is DFQATT and CDR2 SNEGSKA (reference sequence). The CDR3 length is 15 residues.

The chain couples TRBV7-2 to TRBJ2-7, with 7 bases fitting TRBD2. This CDR3 is built from 14 residues. Trimming cost V 5 bases and J 3 bases; bases outside gene matches: 7. CDR1 is SGHTA, CDR2 FQGNSA, per germline. CDR3 sequence: CASSRNGGVYEQYF. Here the CDR3 DNA reads TGTGCCAGCAGCCGGAATGGGGGGGTCTACGAGCAGTACTTC.

This chain joins TRBV18 and TRBJ2-7, with D maybe TRBD1 (5 bases). Germline values: CDR1 KGHSH, CDR2 LQKENI. The CDR3 has 12 amino acids. Trimming took 6 bases from V and 3 from J, leaving 9 bases between them. The CDR3 nucleotides read TGTGCCAGCTCCAGGGTTAACTACGAGCAGTACTTC. Its translation: CASSRVNYEQYF.

V usage is TRBV11-2 and J usage is TRBJ2-1, with a tentative D call TRBD2 (5 bases). The ends were cut back, 0 bases at V and 4 bases at J, with 16 bases in the middle. CDR3 size: 17 residues. Looked up from germline, CDR1 is SGHAT and CDR2 is FQNNGV. CDR3 sequence reads: CASSLDGIAWMYNEQFF. CDR3 nucleotides: TGTGCCAGCAGCTTAGATGGGATAGCGTGGATGTACAATGAGCAGTTCTTC.

The chain joins TRBV10-3 to TRBJ1-2, with 11 bases fitting TRBD1. The trim removed 2 bases at V and 4 bases at J, leaving 6 bases unmatched. The CDR3 is 16 amino acids. Germline V gene data show CDR1 as ENHRY and CDR2 as SYGVKD. In DNA, the CDR3 is TGTGCCATCAGTGAGACCGCCGGGACAGGGGGCTATGGCTACACCTTC. This translates into CAISETAGTGGYGYTF.

The CDR3 DNA reads TGCGCCAGCAGCCAATCTGAGGGTATCTCCTATAATTCACCCCTCCACTTT. The encoded protein is CASSQSEGISYNSPLHF. This chain links TRBV4-3 with TRBJ1-6; D not certain. Germline V lookup: CDR1 LGHNA, CDR2 YSLEER. Trimming stripped 2 bases from V and 0 bases from J, with 11 bases between. The CDR3 sequence is 17 residues long.

This chain joins TRBV7-2 and TRBJ1-5, with TRBD1 as a possible D gene (5 bases). Germline V gene sequence: CDR1 SGHTA, CDR2 FQGNSA. V lost 0 bases to trimming and J lost 6 bases, with 9 bases between them. This CDR3 region has 14 residues. DNA of the CDR3: TGTGCCAGCAGCTTAGCAGGGGCTGCTCAGCCCCAGCATTTT. This sequence encodes CASSLAGAAQPQHF.

V usage is TRBV11-2 and J usage is TRBJ2-3; D is ambiguous. Germline loops: CDR1 SGHAT, CDR2 FQNNGV. The CDR3 contains 12 residues. With 5 bases removed from V and 2 bases from J, the gap between germline ends came to 5 bases. The CDR3, as DNA: TGTGCCAGCAGCCCCAACACAGATACGCAGTATTTT. Amino acids: CASSPNTDTQYF.

Here the CDR3 reads CAISSEAEPTDTQYF. The CDR3 DNA sequence: TGTGCCATCAGTTCCGAAGCGGAGCCCACAGATACGCAGTATTTT. The V and J genes are TRBV10-3 and TRBJ2-3; D perhaps matches TRBD2 (5 bases). V dropped 5 bases and J dropped 2 bases, with 14 bases sitting between them. Germline loops: CDR1 ENHRY, CDR2 SYGVKD. The length of the CDR3 is 15 residues.

V gene TRBV5-1 combines with J gene TRBJ2-1; the match to TRBD2 covers 12 bases. Losses at the gene ends were 4 bases for V and 8 bases for J; bases not matched to a gene: 7. The CDR3 is 15 amino acids. CDR1 is SGHRS, CDR2 YFSETQ, per germline. The CDR3 nucleotides read TGCGCCAGCAGCCTGACTAGCGGGAGCATATATGAGCAGTTCTTC. This gives the protein CASSLTSGSIYEQFF.

The J gene is TRBJ2-7, the V gene TRBV7-9, with 10 positions matching TRBD2. The CDR3 consists of 16 residues. V shed 2 bases and J 3 bases; nucleotides not matched to a gene: 7. The germline gives CDR1 SEHNR, CDR2 FQNEAQ (reference sequence). The CDR3 bases are TGTGCCAGCAGCTTAATGACTAGCGGGTTAGTCTACGAGCAGTACTTC. Its translation is CASSLMTSGLVYEQYF.

The V and J genes are TRBV19 and TRBJ1-2; TRBD1 might be the D (5 bases). Trimming shortened V by 6 bases and J by 4 bases, and 15 bases separated the two germline ends. This CDR3 region has 14 residues. The germline CDR1 and CDR2 sequences are LNHDA and SQIVND (reference sequence). The CDR3 DNA reads as TGTGCCAGTAGGTTTTCAGGGACTGGCTATGGCTACACCTTC. Translating it yields CASRFSGTGYGYTF.